This TCR beta chain was sequenced in a study of blood T cell repertoires in COVID-19. Study information: Sample material is recorded as cDNA or gDNA derived from T cells, B-cell-depleted T cells, or PBMCs.

Per the original methods: Estimated nucleated cell counts came from reference gene primer amplification. Generated by immunoSEQ multiplex PCR, the TCRdb table keeps only in-frame clones and is missing some. From that table come the V and J calls and clone size; the DNA was used to work out D and trimming. The sample shows 200,000 to 250,000 clones, less than 85% of them seen only once. Germline V gene lookup returns CDR1 SGHRS and CDR2 YFSETQ. The CDR3 is made up of 17 amino acids. The V segment lost 1 base and the J segment 4 bases; nucleotides outside the gene matches: 12. This clone came up a few times.

Sequencing input: peripheral blood. The clonotype originates from a woman aged 80 or older with acute or convalescent COVID-19. This rearrangement joins TRBV5-1 to TRBJ2-3; TRBD1 matches 7 bases. CDR3 bases: TGCGCCAGCAGCTTGACCCGAGACCCCACAGGGGCAGATACGCAGTATTTT. It specifies CASSLTRDPTGADTQYF.